The 2 T cell receptor beta chains in this list originate from one sample, sequenced in a study of blood T cell repertoires in COVID-19. The table came from immunoSEQ multiplex PCR; TCRdb's copy has only in-frame clones and leaves some out. The table lists roughly 380,000 clones, around 89% of them singletons. Specimen: peripheral blood. These TCRs come from a middle-aged woman with COVID-19, enrolled during active disease.

The chain has TRBV7-2 and TRBJ1-4, with D possibly TRBD1 on 6 matching bases. The V end was cut by 5 bases, the J end by 8 bases, with 21 bases between. CDR3 length equals 16 residues. Germline CDR1 is SGHTA and CDR2 is FQGNSA. The CDR3 region is CASSLTTGGHGEKLFF. The CDR3 region has the DNA TGTGCCAGCAGCCTTACCACGGGGGGCCACGGAGAAAAACTGTTTTTT.

This clone was detected only once. This chain links TRBV2 with TRBJ1-2, with 7 bases matching TRBD1. V trimming: 4 bases; J trimming: 3 bases; junction bases outside the gene matches: 20. This CDR3 spans 19 amino acids. The germline V gene has CDR1 SNHLY and CDR2 FYNNEI. The CDR3 coding sequence is TGTGCCAGCAGTGTTTATCCCTTGGGCTCGAGGGGGCGAGACTATGGCTACACCTTC. Translating gives CASSVYPLGSRGRDYGYTF.